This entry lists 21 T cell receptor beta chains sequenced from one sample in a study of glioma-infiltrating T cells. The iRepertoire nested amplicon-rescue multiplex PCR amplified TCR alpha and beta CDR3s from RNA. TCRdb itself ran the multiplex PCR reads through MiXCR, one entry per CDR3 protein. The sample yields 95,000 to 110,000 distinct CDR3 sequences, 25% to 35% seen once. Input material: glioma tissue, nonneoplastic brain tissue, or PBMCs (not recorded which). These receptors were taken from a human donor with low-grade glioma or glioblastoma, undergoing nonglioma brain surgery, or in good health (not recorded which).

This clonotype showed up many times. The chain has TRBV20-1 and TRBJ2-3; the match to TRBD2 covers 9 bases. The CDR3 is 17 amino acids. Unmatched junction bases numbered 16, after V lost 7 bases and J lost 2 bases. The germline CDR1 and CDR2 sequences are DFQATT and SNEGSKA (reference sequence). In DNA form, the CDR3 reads TGCAGTGGGCACATCCTAGCGGGGCTTACCCCCACAGATACGCAGTATTTT. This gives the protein CSGHILAGLTPTDTQYF.

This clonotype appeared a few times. The CDR3 DNA follows: TGCGCCAGCAGCTCACTCGGGGAAGGGCGGAACACTGAAGCTTTCTTT. Protein sequence: CASSSLGEGRNTEAFF. The chain combines TRBV5-1 with TRBJ1-1; D unresolved. V shed 3 bases and J shed 1 base, with 16 bases lying between them. CDR1 is SGHRS, CDR2 YFSETQ, per germline. The length of the CDR3 is 16 residues.

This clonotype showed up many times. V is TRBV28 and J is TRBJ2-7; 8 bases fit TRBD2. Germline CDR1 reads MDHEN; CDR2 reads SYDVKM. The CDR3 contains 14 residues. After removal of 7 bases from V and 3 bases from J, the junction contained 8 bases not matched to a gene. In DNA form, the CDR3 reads TGTGCCAGCACTGCCCAGCGGGGGAACTACGAGCAGTACTTC. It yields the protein CASTAQRGNYEQYF.

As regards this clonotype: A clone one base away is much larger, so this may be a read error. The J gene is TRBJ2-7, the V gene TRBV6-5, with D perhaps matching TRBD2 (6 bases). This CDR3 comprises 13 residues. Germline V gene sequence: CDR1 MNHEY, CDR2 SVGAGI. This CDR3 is CAGSYPTGDEQYF. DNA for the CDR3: TGTGCCGGCAGTTACCCGACGGGGGACGAGCAGTACTTC.

DNA for the CDR3: TGCAGTGCTAGGGGACAGGGGGCCGCGAACACCGGGGAGCTGTTTTTT. Protein sequence: CSARGQGAANTGELFF. This chain connects TRBV20-1 to TRBJ2-2; 12 bases agree with TRBD1. Germline V gene sequence: CDR1 DFQATT, CDR2 SNEGSKA (reference sequence). The V and J ends lost 3 bases and 0 bases, in that order; junction bases with no gene match: 2. The CDR3 has 16 amino acids.

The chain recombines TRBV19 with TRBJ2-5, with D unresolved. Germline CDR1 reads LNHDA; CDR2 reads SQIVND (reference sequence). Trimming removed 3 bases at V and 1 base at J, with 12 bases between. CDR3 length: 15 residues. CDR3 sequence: CASSIQFPPQETQYF. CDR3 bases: TGTGCCAGTAGTATTCAATTCCCACCCCAAGAGACCCAGTACTTC.

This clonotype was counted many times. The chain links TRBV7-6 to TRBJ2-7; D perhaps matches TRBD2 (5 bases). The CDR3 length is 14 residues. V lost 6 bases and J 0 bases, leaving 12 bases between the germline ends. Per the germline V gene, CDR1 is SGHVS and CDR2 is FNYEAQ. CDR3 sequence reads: CASSRTGNSYEQYF. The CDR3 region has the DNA TGTGCCAGCAGTAGAACGGGGAACTCCTACGAGCAGTACTTC.

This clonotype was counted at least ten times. CDR3 in DNA: TGTGCCAGCAGTTACCGTTTAGCGGGGGGGATCAATGAGCAGTTCTTC. Translating gives CASSYRLAGGINEQFF. The rearrangement uses TRBV6-6 and TRBJ2-1; TRBD2 agrees at 11 bases. V was pared by 2 bases and J by 6 bases, with 6 bases of the junction left unmatched. The length of the CDR3 is 16 residues. The germline CDR1 and CDR2 sequences are MNHNY and SVGAGI (reference sequence).

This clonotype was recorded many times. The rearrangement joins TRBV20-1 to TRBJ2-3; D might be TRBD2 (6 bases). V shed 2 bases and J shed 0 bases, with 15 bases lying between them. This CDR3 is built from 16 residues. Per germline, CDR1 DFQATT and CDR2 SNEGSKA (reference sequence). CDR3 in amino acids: CSARRRPSASTDTQYF. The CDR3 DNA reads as TGCAGTGCTAGAAGACGCCCTAGCGCCAGCACAGATACGCAGTATTTT.

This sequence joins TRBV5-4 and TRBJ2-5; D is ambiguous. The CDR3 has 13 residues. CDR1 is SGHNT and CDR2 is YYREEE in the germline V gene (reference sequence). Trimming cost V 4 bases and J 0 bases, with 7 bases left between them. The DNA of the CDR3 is TGTGCCAGCAGCATCTCACACCAAGAGACCCAGTACTTC. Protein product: CASSISHQETQYF. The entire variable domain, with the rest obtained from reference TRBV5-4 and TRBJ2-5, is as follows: ETGVTQSPTHLIKTRGQQVTLRCSSQSGHNTVSWYQQALGQGPQFIFQYYREEENGRGNFPPRFSGLQFPNYSSELNVNALELDDSALYLCASSISHQETQYFGPGTRLLVL.

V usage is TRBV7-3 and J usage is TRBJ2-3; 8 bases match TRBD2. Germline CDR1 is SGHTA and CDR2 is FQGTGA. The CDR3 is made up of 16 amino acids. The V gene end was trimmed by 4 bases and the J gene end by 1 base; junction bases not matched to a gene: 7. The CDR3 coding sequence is TGTGCCAGCAGCTCCCTCGGGGGGGCAGGCACAGATACGCAGTATTTT. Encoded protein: CASSSLGGAGTDTQYF.

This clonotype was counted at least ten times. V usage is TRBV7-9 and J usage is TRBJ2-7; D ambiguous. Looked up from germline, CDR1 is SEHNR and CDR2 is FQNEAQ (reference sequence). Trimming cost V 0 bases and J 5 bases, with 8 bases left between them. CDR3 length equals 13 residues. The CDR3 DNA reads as TGTGCCAGCAGCTTAGCAAATCCGGACGAGCAGTACTTC. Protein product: CASSLANPDEQYF.

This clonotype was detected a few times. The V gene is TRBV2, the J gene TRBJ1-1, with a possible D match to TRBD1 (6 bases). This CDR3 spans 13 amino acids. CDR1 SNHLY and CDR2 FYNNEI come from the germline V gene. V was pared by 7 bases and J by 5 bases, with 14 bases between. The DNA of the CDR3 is TGTGCCAGCACTCCAGGGGAGAAGACTGAAGCTTTCTTT. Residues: CASTPGEKTEAFF.

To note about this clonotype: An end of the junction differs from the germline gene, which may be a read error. The CDR3 coding sequence is TGCAGCGTTGTAGGGGGCCTCAGGAACACTGAAACTTTCTTT. This codes for CSVVGGLRNTETFF. V and J are TRBV29-1 and TRBJ1-1, with 7 bases that match TRBD1. This CDR3 region has 14 residues. The germline CDR1 and CDR2 sequences are SQVTM and ANQGSEA. Complete variable domain (other parts from reference TRBV29-1 and TRBJ1-1): SAVISQKPSRDICQRGTSLTIQCQVDSQVTMMFWYRQQPGQSLTLIATANQGSEATYESGFVIDKFPISRPNLTFSTLTVSNMSPEDSSIYLCSVVGGLRNTETFFGQGTRLTVV.

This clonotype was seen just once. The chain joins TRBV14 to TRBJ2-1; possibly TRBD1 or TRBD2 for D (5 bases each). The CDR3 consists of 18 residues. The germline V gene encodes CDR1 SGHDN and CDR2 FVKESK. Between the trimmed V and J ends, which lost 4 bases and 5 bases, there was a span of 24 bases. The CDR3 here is CASSRRSWRGVTHNEQFF. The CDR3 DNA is TGTGCCAGCAGCCGCCGCAGCTGGCGAGGGGTCACCCACAATGAGCAGTTCTTC.

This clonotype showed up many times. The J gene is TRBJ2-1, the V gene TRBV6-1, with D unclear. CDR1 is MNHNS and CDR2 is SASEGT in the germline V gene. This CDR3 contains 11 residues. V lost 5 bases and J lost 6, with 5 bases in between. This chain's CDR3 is CASSYSNEQFF. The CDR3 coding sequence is TGTGCCAGCAGTTATAGCAATGAGCAGTTCTTC.

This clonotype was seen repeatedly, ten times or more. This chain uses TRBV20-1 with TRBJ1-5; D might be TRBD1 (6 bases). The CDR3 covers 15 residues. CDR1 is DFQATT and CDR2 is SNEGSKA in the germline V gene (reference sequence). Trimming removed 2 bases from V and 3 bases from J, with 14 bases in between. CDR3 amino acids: CSARRQETYNQPQHF. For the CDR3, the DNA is TGCAGTGCTAGAAGACAGGAAACATACAATCAGCCCCAGCATTTT.

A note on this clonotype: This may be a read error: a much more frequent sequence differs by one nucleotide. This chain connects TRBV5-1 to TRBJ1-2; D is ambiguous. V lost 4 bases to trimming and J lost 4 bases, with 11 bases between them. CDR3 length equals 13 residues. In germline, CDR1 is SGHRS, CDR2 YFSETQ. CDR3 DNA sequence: TGCGCCAGCAGCCCCCCCCCGAGCTATGGCTACACCTTC. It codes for CASSPPPSYGYTF.

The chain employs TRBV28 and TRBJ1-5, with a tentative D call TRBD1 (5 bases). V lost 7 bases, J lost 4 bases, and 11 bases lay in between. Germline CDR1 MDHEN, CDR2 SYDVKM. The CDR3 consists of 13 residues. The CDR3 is CASNLTVNQPQHF. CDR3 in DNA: TGTGCCAGCAACCTGACAGTAAATCAGCCCCAGCATTTT.

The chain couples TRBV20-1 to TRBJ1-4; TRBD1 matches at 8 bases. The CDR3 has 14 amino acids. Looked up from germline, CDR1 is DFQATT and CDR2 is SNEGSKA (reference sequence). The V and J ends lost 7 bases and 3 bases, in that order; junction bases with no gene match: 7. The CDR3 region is CSEGRQGPNEKLFF. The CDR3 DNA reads TGCAGTGAGGGTCGACAGGGGCCTAATGAAAAACTGTTTTTT.

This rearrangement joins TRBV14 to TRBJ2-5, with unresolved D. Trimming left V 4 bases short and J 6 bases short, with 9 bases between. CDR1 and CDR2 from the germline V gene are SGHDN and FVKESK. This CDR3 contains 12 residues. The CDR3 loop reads CASSRARQTQYF. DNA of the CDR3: TGTGCCAGCAGCCGAGCTAGGCAGACCCAGTACTTC.